This TCR beta chain stems from a study of T-cell reconstitution after alpha-beta-depleted transplantation in children (dated by TCRdb to 2016 to 2018). The study in broad terms: T-cell immune reconstitution after TCRalphabeta/CD19-depleted allogeneic hematopoietic cell transplantation in children was quantitatively tracked in the study by means of TCR repertoire profiling. Overall study results and their limits: The apparently early recovery of alphabetaT-cell counts about two months after transplant reportedly depended on only several hundred rapidly expanded clones that came from non-depleted graft cells. Over subsequent months, a decline in hyperexpanded clone frequencies was noted, and after one year, T-cell counts and TCRbeta diversity were mostly ascribed to newly produced T cells. In some patients, the high TCRbeta diversity seen at day 60 was put down to recipient T cells and intrathymic progenitors that had survived conditioning.

To prepare the library, PCR was applied. TCRdb shows the sequencer as Illumina HiSeq 2500. Molecular barcoding was employed in the preparation of TCR libraries, with unique molecular identifiers being used to normalize TCRbeta repertoire quantification. The public reads were reanalyzed by TCRdb: fastp trimming at Q25, MiXCR alignment, in-frame beta chains only. CDR3 protein sequences are deduplicated, and each keeps its most common genes and DNA. For this sample there are approximately 200,000 distinct CDR3 sequences; around 5.9% appear just once. Roughly 4.7% of the sample is in the top ten clones. The germline V gene (reference sequence) supplies CDR1 MNHEY and CDR2 SMNVEV. There are 14 amino acids in the CDR3, from cysteine to phenylalanine inclusive. Of all the DNA, just the CDR3 is kept, 42 bases in frame from base 1. V is shortened by 2 bases, J by 2 bases, and the region joining them spans 10 bases.

In this sample, this clonotype turned up many times. The antigen this receptor binds is unknown. Base-call qualities are not available, and no considerably larger clone is one nucleotide away. The intended sense of this specimen's treatment or condition label: allogeneic hematopoietic cell transplantation with graft depleted of TCRalphabeta T cells and CD19 B cells. The transplant recipients were children given TCRalphabeta/CD19-depleted allogeneic hematopoietic cell grafts. Sample: PBMCs, taken before TCRalphabeta/CD19-depleted stem cell transplant. The TCR originated in a girl in the first two years of life with combined immunodeficiency, due to receive a stem cell transplant. The chain is encoded by TRBV27 joined to TRBJ2-7, and TRBD1 may be the D gene, going by 6 matching bases. The DNA reads TGTGCCAGCAGTTTACATTGGGGGCCCTACGAGCAGTACTTC. Translated, this gives CASSLHWGPYEQYF.